This is a list of T cell receptor beta chains from one sample in a study of control samples from healthy donors and cancer patients. TCRdb's copy holds only in-frame clones and misses some; the assay was immunoSEQ multiplex PCR. This table holds 45,000 to 55,000 clones, approximately 93% found once. Specimen: PBMCs. These TCRs come from a woman aged 50 to 60 with head and neck cancer. Each CDR3 is given with its conserved first and last residue. The order of the fields is clone size, D gene, J gene, V gene, CDR3 DNA, CDR3 protein. A D gene is named only where the DNA matches it firmly. Size is stated for part of the rows, as once, few or many counts, or as a class when the clone is expanded.

NA	NA	TRBJ2-5	TRBV5-5	TGTGCCAGCAGCGGAGGACAGAGGGAGACCCAGTACTTC	CASSGGQRETQYF
once	NA	TRBJ2-3	TRBV18	TGTGCCAGCTCACCGCTGTGGAGCACAGATACGCAGTATTTT	CASSPLWSTDTQYF
once	NA	TRBJ2-2	TRBV7-2	TGTGCCAGCAGCTGGGTCTCGAACACCGGGGAGCTGTTTTTT	CASSWVSNTGELFF
NA	NA	TRBJ2-7	TRBV3-1/TRBV3-2	TGTGCCAGCAGCCAAAGGGCCTACGAGCAGTACTTC	CASSQRAYEQYF
NA	TRBD1	TRBJ2-5	TRBV7-8	TGTGCCAGCAGCTTTTCTCGGACAGGTCAAGAGACCCAGTACTTC	CASSFSRTGQETQYF
NA	NA	TRBJ1-2	TRBV5-5	TGTGCCAGCAGCTTGGCCTGGGAATCGAACTATGGCTACACCTTC	CASSLAWESNYGYTF
NA	TRBD2	TRBJ2-7	TRBV7-2	TGTGCCAGCAGCTTGGGAGGGTTTTCCTACGAGCAGTACTTC	CASSLGGFSYEQYF
NA	NA	TRBJ2-3	TRBV6-1	TGTGCCAGCAGTGAAAGAGGGGGATTCACAGATACGCAGTATTTT	CASSERGGFTDTQYF
NA	NA	TRBJ1-1	TRBV25-1	TGTGCCAGCTCCTTGGAGAGTTCTTCCACTGAAGCTTTCTTT	CASSLESSSTEAFF
NA	NA	TRBJ1-5	TRBV7-9	TGTGCCAGCAGCGCTCCGGGACTTCCGGGCAATCAGCCCCAGCATTTT	CASSAPGLPGNQPQHF
NA	TRBD2	TRBJ2-5	TRBV7-2	TGTGCCAGCAGCCGGACTAGCGGGAAAGAGACCCAGTACTTC	CASSRTSGKETQYF
once	TRBD2	TRBJ2-7	TRBV28	TGTGCCAGCTTATTAGCGGGAGAACGGGGGACCCACGAGCAGTACTTC	CASLLAGERGTHEQYF
NA	NA	TRBJ2-3	TRBV7-9	TGTGCCAGCAGCCCTTCCATCCCGGCAGATACGCAGTATTTT	CASSPSIPADTQYF
NA	NA	TRBJ1-1	TRBV2	TGTGCCAGCAGTGCAGGGCTCGGCATGAACACTGAAGCTTTCTTT	CASSAGLGMNTEAFF
NA	NA	TRBJ2-5	TRBV21-1	TGTGCCAGCAGCAAAGGAAGGAGTTTAGAGACCCAGTACTTC	CASSKGRSLETQYF
NA	NA	TRBJ2-5	TRBV19	TGTGCCAGTTCCGTGGCGGTTGGATGGACCCAGTACTTC	CASSVAVGWTQYF
NA	NA	TRBJ2-7	TRBV6-6	TGTGCCAGCAGTTACTCGTGGGCCCCGGCTGAGGAGCAGTACTTC	CASSYSWAPAEEQYF
NA	TRBD1	TRBJ2-7	TRBV12-3/TRBV12-4	TGTGCCAGCAGTTTCGGGACAGGGGTCGAGCAGTACTTC	CASSFGTGVEQYF
NA	NA	TRBJ2-3	TRBV18	TGTGCCAGCTCACCGACTCCGGACCTCCGGGACCCCGAGGATACGCAGTATTTT	CASSPTPDLRDPEDTQYF
NA	TRBD1	TRBJ2-5	TRBV28	TGTGCCAGCAGTGGGGCAGGACAGGGAAAAAAAGAGACCCAGTACTTC	CASSGAGQGKKETQYF
NA	NA	TRBJ1-2	TRBV4-1	TGCGCCAGCAGCCAAGGTCAGACTGGCTACACCTTC	CASSQGQTGYTF
NA	NA	TRBJ2-7	TRBV5-1	TGCGCCAGCAGCTTTACAGCATTTTACGAGCAGTACTTC	CASSFTAFYEQYF
NA	NA	TRBJ2-3	TRBV5-5	TGTGCCAGCAGCTTACGGTCGGATTACACAGATACGCAGTATTTT	CASSLRSDYTDTQYF
NA	NA	TRBJ2-7	TRBV4-1	TGCGCCAGCAGCCAAGAAGACGGACGGACCTACGAGCAGTACTTC	CASSQEDGRTYEQYF
NA	NA	TRBJ1-2	TRBV18	TGTGCCAGCTCACCACCATCGGGGCCGGTCTATGGCTACACCTTC	CASSPPSGPVYGYTF
NA	TRBD2	TRBJ2-5	TRBV5-4	TGTGCCAGCAGCCGCCTGACTAGCTTACCAAAGACCCAGTACTTC	CASSRLTSLPKTQYF
once	TRBD1	TRBJ1-2	TRBV27	TGTGCCAGCAGCGCCCCCGGGGGACAGAACGGCTACACCTTC	CASSAPGGQNGYTF
once	TRBD2	TRBJ2-3	TRBV6-5	TGTGCCAGCAGCCTAACTAGCGGGAGCACAGATACGCAGTATTTT	CASSLTSGSTDTQYF
NA	TRBD2	TRBJ2-5	TRBV7-8	TGTGCCAGCAGCTTAGGGGGACCAACTCTAGCGGTCCAAGAGACCCAGTACTTC	CASSLGGPTLAVQETQYF
NA	TRBD1	TRBJ2-3	TRBV4-1	TGCGCCAGCAGCCAAGAGACAGGGGAGTCAGATACGCAGTATTTT	CASSQETGESDTQYF
once	NA	TRBJ1-2	TRBV5-4	TGTGCCAGCAGCTTTCTTAGCAGGACAGATGGCTACACCTTC	CASSFLSRTDGYTF
NA	TRBD2	TRBJ2-1	TRBV4-3	TGCGCCAGCAGCCAAGATCCCCTCGGACTAGCGGGTTTCTTGAAGGCCTACAATGAGCAGTTCTTC	CASSQDPLGLAGFLKAYNEQFF
NA	TRBD1	TRBJ2-7	TRBV5-1	TGCGCCAGCAGCTTTCGGACAGGGGGGAAGGACGAGCAGTACTTC	CASSFRTGGKDEQYF
NA	TRBD1	TRBJ2-3	TRBV30	TGTGCCTGGAGTGGGGGGACAGGTAGCACAGATACGCAGTATTTT	CAWSGGTGSTDTQYF
NA	TRBD1	TRBJ1-2	TRBV28	TGTGCCAGCAGTTGGTTCGGACAGGGAAGTCGTGCCCTTTATGGCTACACCTTC	CASSWFGQGSRALYGYTF
once	TRBD1	TRBJ2-3	TRBV6-6	TGTGCCAGCAGTCCGAGACAGGGGGTAAGGGGCACAGATACGCAGTATTTT	CASSPRQGVRGTDTQYF
NA	NA	TRBJ2-1	TRBV5-1	TGCGCCAGCAGCTTGGCGTCTGGACCGACATCCTCCAATGAGCAGTTCTTC	CASSLASGPTSSNEQFF
NA	NA	TRBJ2-6	TRBV28	TGTGCCAGCAATAATAGGGCCGGGGCCAACGTCCTGACTTTC	CASNNRAGANVLTF
once	NA	TRBJ2-5	TRBV9	TGTGCCAGCAGCGTAATTGGGGCGTACCAAGAGACCCAGTACTTC	CASSVIGAYQETQYF
NA	NA	TRBJ1-2	TRBV5-1	TGCGCCAGCAGCAACAACCGGGAAAGAGACGCGGATGGCTACACCTTC	CASSNNRERDADGYTF
NA	TRBD1	TRBJ1-5	TRBV6-6	TGTGCCAGCAGTTACCCGGGACAGGGGGCGGGTCAGCCCCAGCATTTT	CASSYPGQGAGQPQHF
NA	NA	TRBJ1-3	TRBV5-6	TGTGCCAGCAGCTTGGGCTTTCGGGGGTCGAGCTCTGGAAACACCATATATTTT	CASSLGFRGSSSGNTIYF
NA	NA	TRBJ1-6	TRBV19	TGTGCCAGTAGCGGAGACTCACCCCTCCACTTT	CASSGDSPLHF
NA	TRBD1	TRBJ2-1	TRBV10-3	TGTGCCATCAGTTCAGGGGGCCTAGGTGAGCAGTTCTTC	CAISSGGLGEQFF